This note documents a single T cell receptor beta chain sequence. CDR3 size: 13 residues. V was trimmed by 0 bases and J by 7 bases, leaving 8 bases between them. Germline CDR1 is SGHRS and CDR2 is YFSETQ. The sample originates from a study of cytomegalovirus exposure and HLA in healthy donors. The PCR contained 60 Vbeta and 13 Jbeta primers. Generated by immunoSEQ multiplex PCR, the TCRdb table keeps only in-frame clones and is missing some. Seen here are about 130,000 clones, 81% observed once, and the top ten hold roughly 4%. Material: PBMCs. The V and J genes are TRBV5-1 and TRBJ2-4, with D possibly being TRBD1 (5 bases). The TCR comes from a man between 18 and 29 years old in good health and CMV-seropositive. The CDR3 loop reads CASSLDSGNIQYF. Written as DNA, the CDR3 is TGCGCCAGCAGCTTGGACTCAGGGAACATTCAGTACTTC.